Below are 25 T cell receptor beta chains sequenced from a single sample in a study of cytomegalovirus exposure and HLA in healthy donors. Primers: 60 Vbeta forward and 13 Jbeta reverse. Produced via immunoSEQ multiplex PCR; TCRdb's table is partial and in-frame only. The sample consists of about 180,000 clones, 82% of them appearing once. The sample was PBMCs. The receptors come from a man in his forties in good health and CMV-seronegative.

The CDR3 nucleotides read TGCAGCGTTGTTAGCCCCCCCAATGAGCAGTTCTTC. Its protein is CSVVSPPNEQFF. The chain combines TRBV29-1 with TRBJ2-1; D call uncertain. CDR1 and CDR2 (germline): SQVTM, ANQGSEA. With 4 bases removed from V and 6 bases from J, the gap between germline ends came to 10 bases. The CDR3 is 12 amino acids.

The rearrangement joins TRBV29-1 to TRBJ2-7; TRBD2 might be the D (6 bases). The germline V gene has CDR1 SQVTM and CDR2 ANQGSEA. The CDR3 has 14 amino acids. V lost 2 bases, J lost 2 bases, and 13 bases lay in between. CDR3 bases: TGCAGCGTTGAATACACGCGGGACCCCTACGAGCAGTACTTC. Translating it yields CSVEYTRDPYEQYF.

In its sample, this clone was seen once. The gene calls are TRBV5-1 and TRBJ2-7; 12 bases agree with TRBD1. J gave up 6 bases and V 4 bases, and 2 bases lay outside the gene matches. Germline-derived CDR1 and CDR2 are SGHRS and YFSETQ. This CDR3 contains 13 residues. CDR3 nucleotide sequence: TGCGCCAGCAGCCGGGACAGGGGGCGCGAGCAGTACTTC. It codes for CASSRDRGREQYF.

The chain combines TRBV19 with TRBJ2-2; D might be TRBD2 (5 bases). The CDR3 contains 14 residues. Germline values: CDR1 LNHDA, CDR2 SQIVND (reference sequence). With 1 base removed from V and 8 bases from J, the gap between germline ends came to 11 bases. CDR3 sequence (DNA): TGTGCCAGTAGTATAGGGGGAGTTGCGGGGGAGCTGTTTTTT. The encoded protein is CASSIGGVAGELFF.

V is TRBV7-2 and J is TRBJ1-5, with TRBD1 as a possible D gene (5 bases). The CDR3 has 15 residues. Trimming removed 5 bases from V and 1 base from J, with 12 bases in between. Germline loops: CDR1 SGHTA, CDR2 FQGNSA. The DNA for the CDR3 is TGTGCCAGCAGCCCTAATCAGGGAAGCAATCAGCCCCAGCATTTT. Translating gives CASSPNQGSNQPQHF.

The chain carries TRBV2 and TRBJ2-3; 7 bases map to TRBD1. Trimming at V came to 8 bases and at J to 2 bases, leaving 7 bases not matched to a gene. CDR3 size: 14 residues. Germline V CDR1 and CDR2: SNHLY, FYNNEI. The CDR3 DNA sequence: TGTGCCAGCGGTAGACAGGGAAACACAGATACGCAGTATTTT. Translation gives CASGRQGNTDTQYF.

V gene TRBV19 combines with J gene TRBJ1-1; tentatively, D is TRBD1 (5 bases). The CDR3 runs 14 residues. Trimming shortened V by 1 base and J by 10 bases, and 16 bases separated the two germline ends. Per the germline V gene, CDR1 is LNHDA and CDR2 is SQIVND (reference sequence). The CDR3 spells CASSIVGTSRAAFF. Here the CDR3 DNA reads TGTGCCAGTAGTATAGTGGGAACCTCCAGGGCAGCTTTCTTT.

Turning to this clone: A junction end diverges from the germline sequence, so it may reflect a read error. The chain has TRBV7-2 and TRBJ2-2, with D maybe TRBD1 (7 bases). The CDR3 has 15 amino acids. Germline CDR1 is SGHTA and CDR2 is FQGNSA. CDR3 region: CASSFRGRNAGELFF. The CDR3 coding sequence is TGTGCCAGCAGCTTCAGGGGGAGGAACGCCGGGGAGCTGTTTTTT.

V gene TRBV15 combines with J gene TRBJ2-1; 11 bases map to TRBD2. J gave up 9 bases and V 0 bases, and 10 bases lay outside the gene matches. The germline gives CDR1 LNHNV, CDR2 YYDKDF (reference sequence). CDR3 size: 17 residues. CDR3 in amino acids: CATSRDVTSGISGEQFF. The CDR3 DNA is TGTGCCACCAGCAGAGATGTGACTAGCGGGATATCTGGTGAGCAGTTCTTC. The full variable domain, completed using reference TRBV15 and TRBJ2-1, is DAMVIQNPRYQVTQFGKPVTLSCSQTLNHNVMYWYQQKSSQAPKLLFHYYDKDFNNEADTPDNFQSRRPNTSFCFLDIRSPGLGDTAMYLCATSRDVTSGISGEQFFGPGTRLTVL.

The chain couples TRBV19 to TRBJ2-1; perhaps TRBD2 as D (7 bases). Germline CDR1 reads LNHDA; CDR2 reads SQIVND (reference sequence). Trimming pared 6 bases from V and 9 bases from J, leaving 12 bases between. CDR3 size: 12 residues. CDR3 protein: CASSGGPGEQFF. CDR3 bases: TGTGCCAGTAGCGGGGGGCCCGGTGAGCAGTTCTTC.

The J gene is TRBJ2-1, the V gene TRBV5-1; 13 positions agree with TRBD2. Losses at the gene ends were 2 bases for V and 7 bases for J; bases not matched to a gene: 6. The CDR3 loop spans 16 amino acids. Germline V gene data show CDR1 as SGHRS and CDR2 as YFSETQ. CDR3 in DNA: TGCGCCAGCAGCTTAACTAGCGGGGGGGCCCTAAATGAGCAGTTCTTC. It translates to CASSLTSGGALNEQFF.

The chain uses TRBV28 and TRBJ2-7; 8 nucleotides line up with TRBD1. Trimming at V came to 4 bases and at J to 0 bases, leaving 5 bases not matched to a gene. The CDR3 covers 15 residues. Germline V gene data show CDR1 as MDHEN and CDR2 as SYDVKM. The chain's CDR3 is CASSSDRESSYEQYF. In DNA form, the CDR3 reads TGTGCCAGCAGTTCGGACAGGGAATCCTCCTACGAGCAGTACTTC.

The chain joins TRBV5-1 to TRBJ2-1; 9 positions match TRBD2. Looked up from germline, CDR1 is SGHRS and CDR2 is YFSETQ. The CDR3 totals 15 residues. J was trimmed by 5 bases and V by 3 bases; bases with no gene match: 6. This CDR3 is CASSSIAGANNEQFF. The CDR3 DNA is TGCGCCAGCAGCTCGATAGCGGGGGCGAACAATGAGCAGTTCTTC.

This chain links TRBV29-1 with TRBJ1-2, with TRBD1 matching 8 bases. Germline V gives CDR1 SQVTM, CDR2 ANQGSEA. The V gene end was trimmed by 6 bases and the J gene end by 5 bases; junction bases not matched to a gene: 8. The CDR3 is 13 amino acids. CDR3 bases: TGCAGCGTCGTGGACAGGGTAGGGTATGGCTACACCTTC. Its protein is CSVVDRVGYGYTF. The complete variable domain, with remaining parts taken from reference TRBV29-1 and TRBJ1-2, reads SAVISQKPSRDICQRGTSLTIQCQVDSQVTMMFWYRQQPGQSLTLIATANQGSEATYESGFVIDKFPISRPNLTFSTLTVSNMSPEDSSIYLCSVVDRVGYGYTFGSGTRLTVV.

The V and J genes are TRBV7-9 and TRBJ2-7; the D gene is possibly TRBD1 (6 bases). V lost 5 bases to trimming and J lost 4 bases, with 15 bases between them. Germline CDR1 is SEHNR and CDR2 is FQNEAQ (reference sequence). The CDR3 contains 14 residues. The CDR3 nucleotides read TGTGCCAGCAGCCGCGGCCTCAGGGGTTACGAGCAGTACTTC. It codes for CASSRGLRGYEQYF.

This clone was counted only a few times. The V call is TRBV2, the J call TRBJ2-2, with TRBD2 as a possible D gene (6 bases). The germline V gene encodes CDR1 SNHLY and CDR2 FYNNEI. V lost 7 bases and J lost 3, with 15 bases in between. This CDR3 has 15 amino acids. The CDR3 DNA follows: TGTGCCAGCACAGGAGGAGCGGGCTACACCGGGGAGCTGTTTTTT. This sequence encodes CASTGGAGYTGELFF.

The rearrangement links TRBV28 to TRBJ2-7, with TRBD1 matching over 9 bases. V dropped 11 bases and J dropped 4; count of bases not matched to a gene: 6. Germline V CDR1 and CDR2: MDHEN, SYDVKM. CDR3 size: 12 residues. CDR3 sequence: CASGTGNYEQYF. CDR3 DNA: TGTGCCTCTGGGACAGGGAATTACGAGCAGTACTTC.

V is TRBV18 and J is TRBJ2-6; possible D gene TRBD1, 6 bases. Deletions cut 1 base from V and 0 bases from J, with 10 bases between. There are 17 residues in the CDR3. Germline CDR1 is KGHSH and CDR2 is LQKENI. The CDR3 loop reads CASSPLTGSSGANVLTF. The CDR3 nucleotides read TGTGCCAGCTCACCACTTACAGGGAGCTCTGGGGCCAACGTCCTGACTTTC.

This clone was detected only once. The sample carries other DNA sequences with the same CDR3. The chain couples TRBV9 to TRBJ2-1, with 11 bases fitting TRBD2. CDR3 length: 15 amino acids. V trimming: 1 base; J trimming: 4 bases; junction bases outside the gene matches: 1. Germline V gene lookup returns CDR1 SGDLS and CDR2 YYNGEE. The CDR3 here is CASSVLAGGYNEQFF. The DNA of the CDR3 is TGTGCCAGCAGCGTACTAGCGGGAGGATACAATGAGCAGTTCTTC.

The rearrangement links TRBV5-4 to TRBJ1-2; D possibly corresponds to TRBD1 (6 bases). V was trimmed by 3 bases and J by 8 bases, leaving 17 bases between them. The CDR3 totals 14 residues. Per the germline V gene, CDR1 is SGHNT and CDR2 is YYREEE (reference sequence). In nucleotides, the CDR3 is TGTGCCAGCAGCTACCCAGACAGGCCGGGGGGCTACACCTTC. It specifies CASSYPDRPGGYTF.

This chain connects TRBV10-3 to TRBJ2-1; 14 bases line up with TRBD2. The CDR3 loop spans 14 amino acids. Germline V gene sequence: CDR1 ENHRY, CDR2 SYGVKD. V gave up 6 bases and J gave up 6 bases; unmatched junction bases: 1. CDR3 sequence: CAISGTSGGNEQFF. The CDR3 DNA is TGTGCCATCAGCGGGACTAGCGGGGGCAATGAGCAGTTCTTC.

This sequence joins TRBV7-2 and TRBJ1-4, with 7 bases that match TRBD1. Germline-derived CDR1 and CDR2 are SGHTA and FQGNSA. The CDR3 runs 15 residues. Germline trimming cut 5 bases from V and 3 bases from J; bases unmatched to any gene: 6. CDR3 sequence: CASSADRASNEKLFF. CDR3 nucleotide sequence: TGTGCCAGCAGCGCCGACAGGGCCTCTAATGAAAAACTGTTTTTT.

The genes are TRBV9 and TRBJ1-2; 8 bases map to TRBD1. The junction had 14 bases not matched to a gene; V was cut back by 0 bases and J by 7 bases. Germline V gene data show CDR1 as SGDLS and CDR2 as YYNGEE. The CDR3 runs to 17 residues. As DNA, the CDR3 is TGTGCCAGCAGCGTAGAGGAGTGGATGGACAGGGCAGCTGGCTACACCTTC. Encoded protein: CASSVEEWMDRAAGYTF.

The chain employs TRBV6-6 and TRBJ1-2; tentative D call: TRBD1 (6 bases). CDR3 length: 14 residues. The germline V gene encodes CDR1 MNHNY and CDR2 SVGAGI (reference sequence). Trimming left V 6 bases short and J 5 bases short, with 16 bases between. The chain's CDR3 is CASRGAARVYGYTF. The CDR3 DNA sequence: TGTGCCAGCAGGGGGGCAGCCCGGGTATATGGCTACACCTTC.

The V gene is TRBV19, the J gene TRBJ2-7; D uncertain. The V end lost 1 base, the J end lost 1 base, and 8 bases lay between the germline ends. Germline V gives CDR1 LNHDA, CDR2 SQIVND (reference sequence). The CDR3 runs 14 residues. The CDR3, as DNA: TGTGCCAGTAGTATAGGCCACGGGTCCTACGAGCAGTACTTC. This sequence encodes CASSIGHGSYEQYF.